The 21 T cell receptor beta chains below come from one sample, sequenced in a study of cytomegalovirus exposure and HLA in healthy donors. 60 Vbeta and 13 Jbeta primers were used in PCR. This table comes from immunoSEQ multiplex PCR, and its TCRdb copy is limited to in-frame clones, with some not included. In the table there are 150,000 to 200,000 clones, roughly 74% of which are singletons. Input material: PBMCs. These receptors were obtained from a woman between 35 and 50 years old in good health and CMV-seropositive.

This chain uses TRBV6-5 with TRBJ2-7; 13 nucleotides line up with TRBD2. From germline, CDR1 is MNHEY and CDR2 SVGAGI. This CDR3 contains 16 residues. V was pared by 4 bases and J by 4 bases, with 7 bases of the junction left unmatched. This CDR3 is CASSFRTSGSSYEQYF. The CDR3 nucleotides read TGTGCCAGCAGTTTCCGGACTAGCGGGAGCTCTTACGAGCAGTACTTC.

The V gene is TRBV6-1, the J gene TRBJ2-1, with 9 bases aligning to TRBD1. This CDR3 has 15 amino acids. Germline trimming cut 4 bases from V and 0 bases from J; bases unmatched to any gene: 1. Per the germline V gene, CDR1 is MNHNS and CDR2 is SASEGT. The CDR3 nucleotides read TGTGCCAGCAGTGCGGACAGGGGCTCCTACAATGAGCAGTTCTTC. It translates to CASSADRGSYNEQFF.

The rearrangement uses TRBV19 and TRBJ1-5; D is unresolved. CDR3 size: 12 residues. CDR1 and CDR2 from the germline V gene are LNHDA and SQIVND (reference sequence). Trimming pared 6 bases from V and 4 bases from J, leaving 7 bases between. The CDR3 nucleotides read TGTGCCAGTAGCCGTATTAATCAGCCCCAGCATTTT. Its protein is CASSRINQPQHF. The entire variable domain, with the rest obtained from reference TRBV19 and TRBJ1-5, is as follows: DGGITQSPKYLFRKEGQNVTLSCEQNLNHDAMYWYRQDPGQGLRLIYYSQIVNDFQKGDIAEGYSVSREKKESFPLTVTSAQKNPTAFYLCASSRINQPQHFGDGTRLSIL.

The chain uses TRBV13 and TRBJ2-2; D not certain. The CDR3 has 14 amino acids. Trimming shortened V by 5 bases and J by 4 bases, and 11 bases separated the two germline ends. Per germline, CDR1 PRHDT and CDR2 FYEKMQ (reference sequence). Here the CDR3 reads CASSRFTGTGELFF. The DNA for the CDR3 is TGTGCCAGCAGCCGATTCACTGGCACCGGGGAGCTGTTTTTT.

CDR3 DNA sequence: TGTGCCAGCAGTTATGGGACAGGGAATGAAAAACTGTTTTTT. Amino acid sequence: CASSYGTGNEKLFF. The rearrangement uses TRBV6-5 and TRBJ1-4, with 9 nucleotides matching TRBD1. CDR3 length: 14 amino acids. Trimming took 3 bases from V and 5 from J; bases not matched to a gene: 1. Germline V CDR1 and CDR2: MNHEY, SVGAGI.

This clone has more than one count but fewer than ten. Written as DNA, the CDR3 is TGTGCCAGCCAGAAACATGGCTACACCTTC. Protein: CASQKHGYTF. The J gene is TRBJ1-2, the V gene TRBV28; unclear D gene. V gave up 8 bases and J gave up 6 bases, with 7 bases separating them. The CDR3 has 10 residues. In germline, CDR1 is MDHEN, CDR2 SYDVKM.

This rearrangement joins TRBV6-1 to TRBJ2-2, with 13 bases identical to TRBD2. This CDR3 has 14 residues. Unmatched junction bases numbered 1, after V lost 6 bases and J lost 6 bases. Looked up from germline, CDR1 is MNHNS and CDR2 is SASEGT. CDR3 sequence reads: CASRTSGRSGELFF. CDR3 coding DNA: TGTGCCAGCAGGACTAGCGGGAGGTCCGGGGAGCTGTTTTTT.

J is TRBJ2-7 and V is TRBV9; 12 nucleotides align to TRBD2. Germline V gene data show CDR1 as SGDLS and CDR2 as YYNGEE. The CDR3 is 14 amino acids. Unmatched junction bases numbered 8, after V lost 3 bases and J lost 10 bases. This chain's CDR3 is CASSAGLAGPYQYF. In DNA form, the CDR3 reads TGTGCCAGCAGCGCAGGACTAGCGGGACCTTACCAGTACTTC.

The chain carries TRBV11-2 and TRBJ2-3; TRBD2 aligns across 7 bases. With 5 bases clipped from V and 14 bases from J, the junction kept 7 bases outside the gene matches. This CDR3 comprises 11 residues. Germline lookup yields CDR1 SGHAT and CDR2 FQNNGV. CDR3 amino acids: CASSVGTTRYF. CDR3 nucleotide sequence: TGTGCCAGCAGCGTCGGGACTACACGGTATTTT.

The V and J genes are TRBV5-4 and TRBJ2-7; possible D gene TRBD1, 5 bases. Germline lookup yields CDR1 SGHNT and CDR2 YYREEE (reference sequence). V lost 1 base and J 7 bases, leaving 18 bases between the germline ends. There are 15 residues in the CDR3. CDR3 in DNA: TGTGCCAGCAGCTTGCCCGCGCAGGGCCTGGGGGAGCAGTACTTC. It encodes CASSLPAQGLGEQYF.

The rearrangement links TRBV7-2 to TRBJ2-5; 9 bases align to TRBD2. The germline CDR1 and CDR2 sequences are SGHTA and FQGNSA. This CDR3 has 17 amino acids. J gave up 2 bases and V 0 bases, and 7 bases lay outside the gene matches. The CDR3 here is CASSLAGAGGPQETQYF. The CDR3, as DNA: TGTGCCAGCAGCTTAGCAGGAGCGGGGGGACCTCAAGAGACCCAGTACTTC.

This chain connects TRBV2 to TRBJ1-1; a weak D match, TRBD1 (5 bases). V was clipped by 6 bases and J by 8 bases, with 13 bases between them. Germline assignment: CDR1 SNHLY and CDR2 FYNNEI. The CDR3 totals 12 residues. CDR3 protein: CASSATALEAFF. The CDR3 DNA follows: TGTGCCAGCAGCGCGACAGCCCTCGAAGCTTTCTTT.

This clone has more than one count but fewer than ten. The rearrangement uses TRBV11-2 and TRBJ1-2; 9 bases agree with TRBD1. The germline gives CDR1 SGHAT, CDR2 FQNNGV. The J segment lost 7 bases and the V segment lost 6 bases, leaving 9 bases of the junction unmatched. The CDR3 spans 14 residues. CDR3 loop: CASRRTGEIRGYTF. The CDR3 coding sequence is TGTGCCAGCAGAAGGACAGGGGAGATCCGTGGCTACACCTTC.

The chain joins TRBV27 to TRBJ1-6, with TRBD1 as a possible D gene (6 bases). Trimming cost V 5 bases and J 4 bases, with 9 bases left between them. The CDR3 consists of 14 residues. In germline, CDR1 is MNHEY, CDR2 SMNVEV (reference sequence). For the CDR3, the DNA is TGTGCCAGCAGTACGGGACATTATAATTCACCCCTCCACTTT. Protein sequence: CASSTGHYNSPLHF.

This clone was observed a handful of times. This chain connects TRBV21-1 to TRBJ2-3; TRBD2, the table's D call, was not compared with the DNA. TRBV21-1 is a recognized pseudogene. This CDR3 is built from 21 residues. The CDR3 loop is CASSKNKLDRDSGSALDTQYF. Here the CDR3 DNA reads TGTGCCAGCAGCAAAAACAAACTCGATCGGGACTCTGGGTCGGCTTTAGATACGCAGTATTTT.

The chain couples TRBV5-6 to TRBJ2-7; D possibly corresponds to TRBD2 (6 bases). The V gene's germline CDR1 is SGHDT and CDR2 YYEEEE. This CDR3 has 13 residues. Trimming pared 6 bases from V and 2 bases from J, leaving 12 bases between. This CDR3 reads CASTLWGAYEQYF. DNA of the CDR3: TGTGCCAGCACCCTGTGGGGGGCCTACGAGCAGTACTTC. Complete variable domain (other parts from reference TRBV5-6 and TRBJ2-7): DAGVTQSPTHLIKTRGQQVTLRCSPKSGHDTVSWYQQALGQGPQFIFQYYEEEERQRGNFPDRFSGHQFPNYSSELNVNALLLGDSALYLCASTLWGAYEQYFGPGTRLTVT.

This clone came up a few times. This rearrangement joins TRBV5-4 to TRBJ1-2, with 12 bases identical to TRBD1. Germline trimming cut 2 bases from V and 6 bases from J; bases unmatched to any gene: 5. This CDR3 comprises 15 residues. CDR1 is SGHNT and CDR2 is YYREEE in the germline V gene (reference sequence). The CDR3: CASSLTGTGGDGYTF. The CDR3 DNA reads as TGTGCCAGCAGCTTAACCGGGACAGGGGGCGATGGCTACACCTTC. The variable domain in full, completed from reference TRBV5-4 and TRBJ1-2, reads ETGVTQSPTHLIKTRGQQVTLRCSSQSGHNTVSWYQQALGQGPQFIFQYYREEENGRGNFPPRFSGLQFPNYSSELNVNALELDDSALYLCASSLTGTGGDGYTFGSGTRLTVV.

The rearrangement uses TRBV30 and TRBJ1-4; TRBD1 agrees at 8 bases. This CDR3 spans 14 amino acids. Germline CDR1 reads GTSNPN; CDR2 reads SVGIG (reference sequence). Germline trimming cut 2 bases from V and 5 bases from J; bases unmatched to any gene: 4. The CDR3 reads CAWSRGQGNEKLFF. CDR3 bases: TGTGCCTGGAGTCGTGGACAGGGAAATGAAAAACTGTTTTTT. Using reference TRBV30 and TRBJ1-4 for the parts outside the CDR3, the full variable domain is SQTIHQWPATLVQPVGSPLSLECTVEGTSNPNLYWYRQAAGRGLQLLFYSVGIGQISSEVPQNLSASRPQDRQFILSSKKLLLSDSGFYLCAWSRGQGNEKLFFGSGTQLSVL.

The chain recombines TRBV2 with TRBJ2-7; 11 bases map to TRBD2. V dropped 2 bases and J dropped 5; count of bases not matched to a gene: 14. Looked up from germline, CDR1 is SNHLY and CDR2 is FYNNEI. The CDR3 has 18 amino acids. The CDR3 loop reads CASSEWGGLAGMMNEQYF. CDR3 in DNA: TGTGCCAGCAGTGAATGGGGTGGACTAGCGGGTATGATGAACGAGCAGTACTTC.

This clone was seen once. V and J are TRBV28 and TRBJ1-1; 7 bases align to TRBD1. The CDR3 is 15 amino acids. Losses at the gene ends were 5 bases for V and 1 base for J; bases not matched to a gene: 7. Germline V lookup: CDR1 MDHEN, CDR2 SYDVKM. The DNA for the CDR3 is TGTGCCAGCAGTCCCCTCGACAGGGAGAACACTGAAGCTTTCTTT. This gives the protein CASSPLDRENTEAFF.

The gene calls are TRBV5-1 and TRBJ2-1; 9 bases are a match to TRBD2. This CDR3 region has 15 residues. CDR1 is SGHRS, CDR2 YFSETQ, per germline. Losses at the gene ends were 0 bases for V and 7 bases for J; bases not matched to a gene: 5. CDR3 sequence reads: CASSLEAGGPNEQFF. The CDR3 bases are TGCGCCAGCAGCTTGGAGGCGGGAGGGCCAAATGAGCAGTTCTTC.